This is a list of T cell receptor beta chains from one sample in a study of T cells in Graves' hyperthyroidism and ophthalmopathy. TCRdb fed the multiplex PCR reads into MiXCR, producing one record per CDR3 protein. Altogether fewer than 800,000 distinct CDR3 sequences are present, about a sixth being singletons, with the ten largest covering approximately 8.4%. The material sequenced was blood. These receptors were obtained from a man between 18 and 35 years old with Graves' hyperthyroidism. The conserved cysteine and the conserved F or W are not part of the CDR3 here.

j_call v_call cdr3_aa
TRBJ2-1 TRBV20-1 SARDSRSYNEQF
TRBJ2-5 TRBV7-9 ASSLFGMTSQALAGVQETQY
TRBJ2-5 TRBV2 ASSHVGEAQTQY
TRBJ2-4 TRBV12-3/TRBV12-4 ASSLGTGAVKNIQY
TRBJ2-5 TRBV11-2 ASSLDPGFQETQY
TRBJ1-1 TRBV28 ASSPWTGTRKGAEAF
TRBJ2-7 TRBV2 ASKPETGYRDEQY
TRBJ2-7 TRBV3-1 ASSQGPILNYEQY
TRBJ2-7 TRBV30 AWSGAYEQY
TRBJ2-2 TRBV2 ASSPRLGTGELF
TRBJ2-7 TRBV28 ASSSTPDFVGQY
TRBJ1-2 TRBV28 ASSWGQGAYGYT
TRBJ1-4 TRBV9 ASSVQGTNEKLF
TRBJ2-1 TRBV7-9 ASRGEWEQF
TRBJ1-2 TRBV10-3 AISVPGQGAHGYGYT
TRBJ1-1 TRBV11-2 ASSDPDRIMNTEAF
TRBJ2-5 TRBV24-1 ATSDFAGTEY
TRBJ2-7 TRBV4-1 ASSQWSGAPYEQY
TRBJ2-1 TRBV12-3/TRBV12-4 ASSTSRDPPYNEQF
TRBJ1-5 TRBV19 ATQGRSLNQPQH
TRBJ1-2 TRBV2 ASSETEDRLYGYT
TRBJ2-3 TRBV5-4 ASSLATSGSDTQY